Shown below are 3 T cell receptor beta chains from a single sample sequenced in a study of OX40 agonist ivuxolimab in advanced cancers. Repertoires were generated with immunoSEQ multiplex PCR, while TCRdb's copy carries only in-frame clones and drops some. The data contain roughly 89,000 clones, 85% to 90% of them seen just once; the ten biggest clones take up 6.5%. Sequenced material: CD4+ or CD8+ T cells sorted from blood, taken in a trial of the OX40 agonist ivuxolimab. These receptors were taken from an adult with an advanced solid tumor such as melanoma, head and neck, liver or kidney cancer.

The V gene is TRBV27, the J gene TRBJ2-1; 13 positions match TRBD2. The V segment lost 5 bases and the J segment 0 bases; nucleotides outside the gene matches: 10. This CDR3 has 19 residues. Germline V CDR1 and CDR2: MNHEY, SMNVEV (reference sequence). CDR3 coding DNA: TGTGCCAGCAGTCCTCGGACTAGCGGGGGCCTAAACTCCTACAATGAGCAGTTCTTC. Translating gives CASSPRTSGGLNSYNEQFF.

The chain couples TRBV6-6 to TRBJ2-3; 7 nucleotides align to TRBD2. CDR3 length: 16 amino acids. With 0 bases clipped from V and 6 bases from J, the junction kept 9 bases outside the gene matches. CDR1 is MNHNY and CDR2 is SVGAGI in the germline V gene (reference sequence). The CDR3 bases are TGTGCCAGCAGTTACTCCGGGGGAGGGCGATCGGATACGCAGTATTTT. This codes for CASSYSGGGRSDTQYF.

This clone was seen only once. The chain links TRBV29-1 to TRBJ1-2; D is ambiguous. CDR3 size: 12 residues. CDR1 is SQVTM, CDR2 ANQGSEA, per germline. Trimming removed 3 bases from V and 6 bases from J, with 11 bases in between. Here the CDR3 DNA reads TGCAGCGTTGATGAATACTCGGATGGCTACACCTTC. Residues: CSVDEYSDGYTF.